Below, 2 T cell receptor beta chains from the same sample are listed, as sequenced in a study of control samples from healthy donors and cancer patients. Sequencing was performed with immunoSEQ multiplex PCR; in TCRdb, only in-frame clones are kept and a portion is missing. The top ten hold approximately 6% of the sample, which has tens of thousands of clones, 89% seen once. Specimen: blood. These receptor sequences come from a man aged 45-60 years in good health.

This chain links TRBV18 with TRBJ1-1; 9 nucleotides line up with TRBD1. Germline values: CDR1 KGHSH, CDR2 LQKENI. V dropped 4 bases and J dropped 5; count of bases not matched to a gene: 11. The CDR3 sequence is 16 residues long. Here the CDR3 reads CASSLTPGQGATEAFF. The DNA of the CDR3 is TGTGCCAGCTCACTTACACCGGGACAGGGCGCTACTGAAGCTTTCTTT.

The chain links TRBV5-5 to TRBJ1-1; TRBD1 might be the D (5 bases). The CDR3 is made up of 14 amino acids. Germline-derived CDR1 and CDR2 are SGHKS and YYEKEE (reference sequence). V lost 1 base, J lost 4 bases, and 11 bases lay in between. CDR3 sequence reads: CASSLLGESTEAFF. DNA of the CDR3: TGTGCCAGCAGCTTGTTGGGGGAGAGCACTGAAGCTTTCTTT.